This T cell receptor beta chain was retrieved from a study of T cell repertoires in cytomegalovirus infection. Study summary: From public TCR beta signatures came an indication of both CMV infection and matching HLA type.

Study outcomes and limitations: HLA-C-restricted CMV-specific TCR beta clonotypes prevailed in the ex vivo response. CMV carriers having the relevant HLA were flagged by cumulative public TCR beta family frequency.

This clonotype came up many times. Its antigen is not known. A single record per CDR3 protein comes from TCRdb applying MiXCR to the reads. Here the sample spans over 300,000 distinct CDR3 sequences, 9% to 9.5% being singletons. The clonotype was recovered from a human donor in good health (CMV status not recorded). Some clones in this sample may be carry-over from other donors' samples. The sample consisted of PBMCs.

CDR3 sequence reads: CASGGTSEGTYEQYF. The CDR3 DNA follows: TGTGCCAGCGGGGGGACTAGCGAGGGAACCTACGAGCAGTACTTC. This chain links TRBV11-2 with TRBJ2-7, with 10 positions matching TRBD2. Germline V gene lookup returns CDR1 SGHAT and CDR2 FQNNGV. The V gene end was trimmed by 8 bases and the J gene end by 2 bases; junction bases not matched to a gene: 9. The CDR3 spans 15 residues. Full variable domain (rest looked up from reference TRBV11-2 and TRBJ2-7): EAGVAQSPRYKIIEKRQSVAFWCNPISGHATLYWYQQILGQGPKLLIQFQNNGVVDDSQLPKDRFSAERLKGVDSTLKIQPAKLEDSAVYLCASGGTSEGTYEQYFGPGTRLTVT.